Detailed here is one T cell receptor beta chain. Its antigen is currently unknown. The germline V and J ends were trimmed by 6 bases and 2 bases, with 11 bases remaining between them. Germline CDR1 LNHNV, CDR2 YYDKDF (reference sequence). This CDR3 spans 13 amino acids. This entry comes from a study of cytomegalovirus exposure and HLA in healthy donors. In the study overall: The approximately 120 validation repertoires used the same platform as the 650 to 800 first-cohort repertoires, a later analysis reported.

General study points: Most TCR sequences showed up rarely, but some public TCRs showed up in many donors. The tendency of first-cohort TCR clusters to co-occur in the 100 to 150 validation repertoires emerged from a later analysis.

Generated by immunoSEQ multiplex PCR, the TCRdb table keeps only in-frame clones and is missing some. The sample contains about 150,000 clones, about 94% of which appear only once. The donors were in the approximately 120-subject validation cohort, distinct from the approximately 730-subject first cohort. Specimen: PBMCs. J is TRBJ2-7 and V is TRBV15; D call uncertain. This receptor was taken from a young man in good health and CMV-seropositive. CDR3 loop: CATRGTATYEQYF. CDR3 nucleotide sequence: TGTGCCACCAGAGGCACAGCTACCTACGAGCAGTACTTC.